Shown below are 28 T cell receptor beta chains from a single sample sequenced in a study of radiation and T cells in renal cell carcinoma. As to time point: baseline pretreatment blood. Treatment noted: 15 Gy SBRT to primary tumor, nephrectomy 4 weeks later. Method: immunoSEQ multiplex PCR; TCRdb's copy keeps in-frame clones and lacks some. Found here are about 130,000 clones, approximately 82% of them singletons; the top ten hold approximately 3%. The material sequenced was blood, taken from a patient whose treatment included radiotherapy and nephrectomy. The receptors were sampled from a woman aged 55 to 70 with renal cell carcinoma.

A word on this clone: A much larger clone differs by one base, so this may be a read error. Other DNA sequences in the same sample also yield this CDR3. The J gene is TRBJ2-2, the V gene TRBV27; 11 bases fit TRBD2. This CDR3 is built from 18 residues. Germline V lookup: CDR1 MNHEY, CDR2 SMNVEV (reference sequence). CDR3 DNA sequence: TGCGCCAGCAGTTTCAGGATAGCGGGAGGGCCACTCACCGGGGAGCTGTTTTTT. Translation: CASSFRIAGGPLTGELFF.

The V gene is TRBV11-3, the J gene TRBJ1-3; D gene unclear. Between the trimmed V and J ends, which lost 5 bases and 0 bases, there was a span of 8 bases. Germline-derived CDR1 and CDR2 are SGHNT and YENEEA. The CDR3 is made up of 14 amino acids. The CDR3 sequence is CASSRRRSGNTIYF. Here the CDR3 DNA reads TGTGCCAGCAGCCGCCGCCGCTCTGGAAACACCATATATTTT.

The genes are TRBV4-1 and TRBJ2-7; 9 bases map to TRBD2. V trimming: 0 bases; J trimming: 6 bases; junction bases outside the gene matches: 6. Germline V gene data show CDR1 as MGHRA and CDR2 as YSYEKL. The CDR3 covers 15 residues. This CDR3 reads CASSQELAGQTEQYF. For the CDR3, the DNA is TGCGCCAGCAGCCAAGAACTAGCGGGTCAAACCGAGCAGTACTTC.

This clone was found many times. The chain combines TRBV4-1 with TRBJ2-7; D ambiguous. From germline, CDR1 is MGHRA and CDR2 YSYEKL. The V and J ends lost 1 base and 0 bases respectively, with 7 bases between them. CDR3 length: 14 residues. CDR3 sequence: CASSQVSSSYEQYF. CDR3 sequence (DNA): TGCGCCAGCAGCCAAGTGTCGAGCTCCTACGAGCAGTACTTC.

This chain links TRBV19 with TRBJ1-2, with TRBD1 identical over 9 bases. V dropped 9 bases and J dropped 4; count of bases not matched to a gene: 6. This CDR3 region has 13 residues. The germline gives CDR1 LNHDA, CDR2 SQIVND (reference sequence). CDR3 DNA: TGTGCCAGCCACAGGACAGGGGCCTATGGCTACACCTTC. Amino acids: CASHRTGAYGYTF. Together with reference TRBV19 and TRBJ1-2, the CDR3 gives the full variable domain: DGGITQSPKYLFRKEGQNVTLSCEQNLNHDAMYWYRQDPGQGLRLIYYSQIVNDFQKGDIAEGYSVSREKKESFPLTVTSAQKNPTAFYLCASHRTGAYGYTFGSGTRLTVV.

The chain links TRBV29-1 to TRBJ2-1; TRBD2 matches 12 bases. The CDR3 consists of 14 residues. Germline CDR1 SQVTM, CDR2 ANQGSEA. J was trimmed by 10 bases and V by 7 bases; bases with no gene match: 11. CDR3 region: CSARLLAGGSEQFF. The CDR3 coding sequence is TGCAGCGCCCGATTACTAGCGGGGGGATCAGAGCAGTTCTTC.

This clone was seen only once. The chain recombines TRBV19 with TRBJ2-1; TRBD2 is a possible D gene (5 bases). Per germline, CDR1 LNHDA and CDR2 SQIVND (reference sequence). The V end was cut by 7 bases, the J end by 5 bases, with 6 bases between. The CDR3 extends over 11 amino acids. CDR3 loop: CASNGDNEQFF. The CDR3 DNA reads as TGTGCCAGTAACGGGGACAATGAGCAGTTCTTC.

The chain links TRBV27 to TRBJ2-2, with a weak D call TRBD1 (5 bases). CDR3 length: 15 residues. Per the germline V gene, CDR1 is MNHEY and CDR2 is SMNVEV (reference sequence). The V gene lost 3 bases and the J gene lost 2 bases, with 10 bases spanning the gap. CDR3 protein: CASSFGQGNTGELFF. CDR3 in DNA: TGTGCCAGCAGTTTTGGCCAGGGAAACACCGGGGAGCTGTTTTTT.

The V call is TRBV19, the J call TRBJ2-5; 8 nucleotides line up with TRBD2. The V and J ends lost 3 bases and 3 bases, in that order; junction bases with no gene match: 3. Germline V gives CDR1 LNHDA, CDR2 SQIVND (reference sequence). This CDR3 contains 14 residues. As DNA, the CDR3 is TGTGCCAGTAGTATGGTTAGCGGGGAAGAGACCCAGTACTTC. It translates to CASSMVSGEETQYF.

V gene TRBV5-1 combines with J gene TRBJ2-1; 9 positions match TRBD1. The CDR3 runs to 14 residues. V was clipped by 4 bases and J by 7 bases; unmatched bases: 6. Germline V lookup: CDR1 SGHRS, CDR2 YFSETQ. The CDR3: CASSQQGAKNEQFF. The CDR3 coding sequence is TGCGCCAGCAGCCAACAGGGGGCAAAAAATGAGCAGTTCTTC. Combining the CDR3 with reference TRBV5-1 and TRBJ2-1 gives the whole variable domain KAGVTQTPRYLIKTRGQQVTLSCSPISGHRSVSWYQQTPGQGLQFLFEYFSETQRNKGNFPGRFSGRQFSNSRSEMNVSTLELGDSALYLCASSQQGAKNEQFFGPGTRLTVL.

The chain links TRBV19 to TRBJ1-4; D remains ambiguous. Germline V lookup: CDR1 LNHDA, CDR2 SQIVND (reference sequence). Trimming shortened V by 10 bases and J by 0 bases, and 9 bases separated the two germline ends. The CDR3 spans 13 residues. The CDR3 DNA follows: TGTGCCACCGCCATTGCAACTAATGAAAAACTGTTTTTT. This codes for CATAIATNEKLFF.

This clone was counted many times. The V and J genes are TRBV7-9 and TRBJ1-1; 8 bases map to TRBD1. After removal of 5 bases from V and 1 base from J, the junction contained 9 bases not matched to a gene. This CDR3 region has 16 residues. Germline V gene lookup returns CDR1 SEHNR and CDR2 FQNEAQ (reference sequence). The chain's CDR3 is CASSRGAGTGNTEAFF. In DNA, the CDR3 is TGTGCCAGCAGCCGAGGGGCCGGGACAGGGAACACTGAAGCTTTCTTT.

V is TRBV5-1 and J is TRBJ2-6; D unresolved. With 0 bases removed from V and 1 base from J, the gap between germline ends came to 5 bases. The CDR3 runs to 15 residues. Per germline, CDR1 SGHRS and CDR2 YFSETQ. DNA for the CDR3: TGCGCCAGCAGCTTGGAAGCTTCTGGGGCCAACGTCCTGACTTTC. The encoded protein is CASSLEASGANVLTF.

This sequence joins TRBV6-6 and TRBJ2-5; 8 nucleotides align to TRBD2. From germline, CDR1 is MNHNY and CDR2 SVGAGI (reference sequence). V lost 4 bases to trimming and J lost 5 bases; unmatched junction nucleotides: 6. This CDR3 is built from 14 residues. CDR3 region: CASSSGGARETQYF. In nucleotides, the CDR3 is TGTGCCAGCAGTTCCGGGGGGGCCCGGGAGACCCAGTACTTC.

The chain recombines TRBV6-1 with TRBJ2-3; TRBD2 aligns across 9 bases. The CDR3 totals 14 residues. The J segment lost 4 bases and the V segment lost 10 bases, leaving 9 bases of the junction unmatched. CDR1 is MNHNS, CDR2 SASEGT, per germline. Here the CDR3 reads CATNAGGASDTQYF. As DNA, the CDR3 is TGTGCCACCAACGCGGGGGGGGCTTCAGATACGCAGTATTTT.

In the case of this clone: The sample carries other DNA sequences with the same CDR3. In nucleotides, the CDR3 is TGCAGCGCCGATGGAGGGGGCACAGGACAAGAGCGAGCTTTCTTT. It yields the protein CSADGGGTGQERAFF. The chain is built from TRBV29-1 and TRBJ1-1; 7 bases are a match to TRBD1. V trimming: 7 bases; J trimming: 10 bases; junction bases outside the gene matches: 21. The V gene's germline CDR1 is SQVTM and CDR2 ANQGSEA. The CDR3 totals 15 residues.

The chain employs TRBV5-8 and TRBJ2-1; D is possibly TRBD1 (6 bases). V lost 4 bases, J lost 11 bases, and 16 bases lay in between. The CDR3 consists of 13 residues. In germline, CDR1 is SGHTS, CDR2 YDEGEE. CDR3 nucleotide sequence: TGTGCCAGCAGCCATTCAACAGGGACCCAGCAGTTCTTC. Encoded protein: CASSHSTGTQQFF.

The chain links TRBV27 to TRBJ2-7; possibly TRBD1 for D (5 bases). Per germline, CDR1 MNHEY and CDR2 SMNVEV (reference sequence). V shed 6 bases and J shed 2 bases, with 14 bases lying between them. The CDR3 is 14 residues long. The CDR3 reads CASRDAGITYEQYF. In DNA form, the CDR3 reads TGTGCCAGCAGGGATGCAGGGATCACCTACGAGCAGTACTTC.

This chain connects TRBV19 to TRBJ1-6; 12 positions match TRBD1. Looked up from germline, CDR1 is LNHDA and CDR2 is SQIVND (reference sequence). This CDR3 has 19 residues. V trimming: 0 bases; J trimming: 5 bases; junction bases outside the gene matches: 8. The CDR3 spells CASSIDAGTGGLDNSPLHF. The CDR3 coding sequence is TGTGCCAGTAGTATAGACGCCGGGACAGGGGGCTTGGATAATTCACCCCTCCACTTT.

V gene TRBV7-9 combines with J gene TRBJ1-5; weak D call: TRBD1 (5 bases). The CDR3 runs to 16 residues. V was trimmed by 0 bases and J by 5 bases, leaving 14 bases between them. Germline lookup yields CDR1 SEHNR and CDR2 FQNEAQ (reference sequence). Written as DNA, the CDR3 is TGTGCCAGCAGCTTAGCGCAAGGGTGGGACGATCAGCCCCAGCATTTT. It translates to CASSLAQGWDDQPQHF.

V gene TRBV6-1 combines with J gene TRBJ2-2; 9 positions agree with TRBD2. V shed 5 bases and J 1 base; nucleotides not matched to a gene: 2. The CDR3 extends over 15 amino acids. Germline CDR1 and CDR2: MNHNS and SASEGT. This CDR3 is CASSKTSGNTGELFF. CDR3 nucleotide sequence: TGTGCCAGCAGTAAGACTAGCGGGAACACCGGGGAGCTGTTTTTT.

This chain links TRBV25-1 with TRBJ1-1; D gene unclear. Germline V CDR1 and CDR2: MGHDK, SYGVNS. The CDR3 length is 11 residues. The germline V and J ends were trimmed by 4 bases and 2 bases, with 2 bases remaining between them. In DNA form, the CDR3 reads TGTGCCAGCAGTGGCAACACTGAAGCTTTCTTT. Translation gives CASSGNTEAFF. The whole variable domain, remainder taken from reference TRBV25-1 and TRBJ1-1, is EADIYQTPRYLVIGTGKKITLECSQTMGHDKMYWYQQDPGMELHLIHYSYGVNSTEKGDLSSESTVSRIRTEHFPLTLESARPSHTSQYLCASSGNTEAFFGQGTRLTVV.

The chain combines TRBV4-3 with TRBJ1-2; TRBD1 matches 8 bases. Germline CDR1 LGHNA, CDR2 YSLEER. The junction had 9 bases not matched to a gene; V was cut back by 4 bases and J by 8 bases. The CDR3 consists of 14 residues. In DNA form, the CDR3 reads TGCGCCAGCAGCCCTAGAGGACAGGGTTTAGGCTACACCTTC. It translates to CASSPRGQGLGYTF.

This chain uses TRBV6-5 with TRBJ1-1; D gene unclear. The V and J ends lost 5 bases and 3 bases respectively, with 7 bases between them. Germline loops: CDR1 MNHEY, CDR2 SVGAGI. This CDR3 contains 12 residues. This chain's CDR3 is CASSQQYTEAFF. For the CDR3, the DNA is TGTGCCAGCAGTCAACAGTACACTGAAGCTTTCTTT.

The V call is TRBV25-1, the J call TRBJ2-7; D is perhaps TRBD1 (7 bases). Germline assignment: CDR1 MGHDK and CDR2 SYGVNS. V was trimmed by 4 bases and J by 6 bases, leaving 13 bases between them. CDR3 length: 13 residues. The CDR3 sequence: CASSGTGDSEQYF. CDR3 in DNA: TGTGCCAGCAGTGGTACAGGGGACTCCGAGCAGTACTTC.

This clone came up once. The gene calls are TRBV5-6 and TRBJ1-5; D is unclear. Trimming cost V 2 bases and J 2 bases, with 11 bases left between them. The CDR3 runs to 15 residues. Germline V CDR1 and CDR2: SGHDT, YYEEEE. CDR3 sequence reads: CASSLSLGGNQPQHF. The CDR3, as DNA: TGTGCCAGCAGCTTAAGCCTAGGAGGCAATCAGCCCCAGCATTTT.

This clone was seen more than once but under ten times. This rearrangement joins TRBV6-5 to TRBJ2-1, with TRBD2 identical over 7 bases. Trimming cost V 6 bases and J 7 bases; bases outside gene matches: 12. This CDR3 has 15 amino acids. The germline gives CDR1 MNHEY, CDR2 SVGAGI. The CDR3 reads CASSRGTIRGNEQFF. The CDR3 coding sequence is TGTGCCAGCAGCCGCGGGACTATCCGGGGGAATGAGCAGTTCTTC.

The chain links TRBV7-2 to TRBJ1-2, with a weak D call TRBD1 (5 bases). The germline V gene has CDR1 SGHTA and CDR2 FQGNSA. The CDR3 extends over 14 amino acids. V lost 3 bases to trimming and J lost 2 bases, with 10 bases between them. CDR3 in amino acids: CASSFGRDNYGYTF. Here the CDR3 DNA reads TGTGCCAGCAGCTTCGGGAGGGACAACTATGGCTACACCTTC.